This T cell receptor beta chain was sequenced during a study of blood T cell repertoires in COVID-19. The wider study: Both acute and convalescent COVID-19 samples were obtained from the United States, Italy and Spain. Sample material is recorded as cDNA or gDNA derived from T cells, B-cell-depleted T cells, or PBMCs.

Per germline, CDR1 MNHEY and CDR2 SMNVEV (reference sequence). With 6 bases clipped from V and 3 bases from J, the junction kept 9 bases outside the gene matches. This CDR3 is 16 amino acids long. In the original processing: Amplification from reference gene primers served as the basis for estimated nucleated cell counts. The method was immunoSEQ multiplex PCR; TCRdb's version includes in-frame clones alone and lacks a portion of them. The V and J calls and clone size come from that table; D and trimming were worked out from the DNA. The sample comprises over 120,000 clones, around 73% of which are singletons, and roughly 9% rests with the top ten.

The sequence was collected from a woman between 50 and 59 years old with active or convalescent COVID-19. The chain couples TRBV27 to TRBJ1-5; 9 bases agree with TRBD1. The sequenced material came from peripheral blood. The chain's CDR3 is CASRASGTGYNQPQHF. For the CDR3, the DNA is TGTGCCAGCAGGGCATCCGGGACAGGGTACAATCAGCCCCAGCATTTT.